A single sample is the source of the 21 T cell receptor beta chains below, sequenced in a study of blood T cells in healthy people across ages. The use of a sample-barcoded 5' primer and a J-beta primer mix characterized a second PCR of about 7 to 12 cycles. TCRdb reanalysed the 5' RACE reads using MiXCR and keeps one entry per CDR3 protein. The sample records around 1.5 million distinct CDR3 sequences, approximately 59% being singletons. The specimen was blood. These receptor sequences come from a man aged 18-30 years in good health.

The chain joins TRBV25-1 to TRBJ2-5; 7 bases fit TRBD1. The CDR3 is 16 residues long. Trimming removed 8 bases from V and 3 bases from J; junction bases left unmatched: 15. Germline assignment: CDR1 MGHDK and CDR2 SYGVNS. The CDR3 spells CASGSYFTGTEETQYF. DNA of the CDR3: TGTGCCAGCGGTTCTTATTTTACCGGGACAGAAGAGACCCAGTACTTC. The full variable domain, completed using reference TRBV25-1 and TRBJ2-5, is EADIYQTPRYLVIGTGKKITLECSQTMGHDKMYWYQQDPGMELHLIHYSYGVNSTEKGDLSSESTVSRIRTEHFPLTLESARPSHTSQYLCASGSYFTGTEETQYFGPGTRLLVL.

V and J are TRBV10-3 and TRBJ2-5; 7 positions agree with TRBD1. Germline loops: CDR1 ENHRY, CDR2 SYGVKD. The junction had 13 bases not matched to a gene; V was cut back by 3 bases and J by 3 bases. The CDR3 extends over 17 amino acids. The CDR3 DNA reads as TGTGCCATCAGTGAACAGTTTCCGGGACAGCCAAAAGAGACCCAGTACTTC. Its translation is CAISEQFPGQPKETQYF.

This chain links TRBV6-5 with TRBJ2-7; D not resolved. The J call may be incorrect, as the DNA end agrees better with TRBJ2-5. The V gene's germline CDR1 is MNHEY and CDR2 SVGAGI. CDR3 length: 12 amino acids. The chain's CDR3 is CASSYAFGTQYF. CDR3 nucleotide sequence: TGTGCCAGCAGTTACGCCTTTGGGACCCAGTACTTC.

The chain carries TRBV6-2 or TRBV6-3 and TRBJ1-1; possible D gene TRBD1, 5 bases. V was cut by 7 bases and J by 0 bases, with 9 bases left in between. The CDR3 totals 13 residues. Per the germline V gene, CDR1 is MNHEY and CDR2 is SVGEGT. CDR3 residues: CASKEGLNTEAFF. CDR3 in DNA: TGTGCCAGCAAGGAGGGGTTGAACACTGAAGCTTTCTTT.

The chain uses TRBV3-1 and TRBJ1-5, with D hard to call. In germline, CDR1 is LGHDT, CDR2 YNNKEL (reference sequence). CDR3 size: 13 residues. The ends were cut back, 0 bases at V and 5 bases at J, with 5 bases in the middle. The CDR3 DNA reads TGTGCCAGCAGCCAAGAAAAGTATCAGCCCCAGCATTTT. This gives the protein CASSQEKYQPQHF. Drawing the rest from reference TRBV3-1 and TRBJ1-5, the complete variable domain is DTAVSQTPKYLVTQMGNDKSIKCEQNLGHDTMYWYKQDSKKFLKIMFSYNNKELIINETVPNRFSPKSPDKAHLNLHINSLELGDSAVYFCASSQEKYQPQHFGDGTRLSIL.

Only a few counts were recorded for this clonotype. This chain links TRBV12-3 or TRBV12-4 with TRBJ1-2; TRBD1 aligns across 11 bases. This CDR3 spans 12 amino acids. The J segment lost 7 bases and the V segment lost 6 bases, leaving 1 base of the junction unmatched. The CDR3: CASSGQGAGYTF. CDR3 coding DNA: TGTGCCAGCAGCGGACAGGGGGCTGGCTACACCTTC.

J is TRBJ2-1 and V is TRBV6-6; the D is unclear. Trimming removed 5 bases at V and 14 bases at J, with 13 bases between. The CDR3 has 11 amino acids. Germline CDR1 reads MNHNY; CDR2 reads SVGAGI (reference sequence). The CDR3 reads CASSPGPGEFF. Written as DNA, the CDR3 is TGTGCCAGCAGTCCCGGGCCGGGCGAGTTCTTC.

The chain links TRBV30 to TRBJ2-7; D call uncertain. This CDR3 has 13 amino acids. V was clipped by 2 bases and J by 3 bases, with 11 bases between them. From germline, CDR1 is GTSNPN and CDR2 SVGIG (reference sequence). DNA of the CDR3: TGTGCCTGGAGTTCTGGCATGGGCTACGAGCAGTACTTC. It yields the protein CAWSSGMGYEQYF.

For the CDR3, the DNA is TGCAGCGTTGATATATGGCGGGAGAGCACAGATACGCAGTATTTT. Its translation is CSVDIWRESTDTQYF. The chain combines TRBV29-1 with TRBJ2-3; 7 bases agree with TRBD2. The junction had 6 bases not matched to a gene; V was cut back by 3 bases and J by 0 bases. The CDR3 loop spans 15 amino acids. CDR1 SQVTM and CDR2 ANQGSEA come from the germline V gene.

The CDR3: CASSRGAETQYF. In DNA form, the CDR3 reads TGTGCCAGCAGCCGTGGGGCGGAGACCCAGTACTTC. The rearrangement uses TRBV21-1 and TRBJ2-5; the D segment call TRBD1 is taken from the table without a DNA check. TRBV21-1 has pseudogene status. The CDR3 is 12 residues long.

The rearrangement joins TRBV7-9 to TRBJ2-5; 11 bases are a match to TRBD2. The last part of the DNA fits TRBJ2-7 better; the J call may be wrong. Germline CDR1 is SEHNR and CDR2 is FQNEAQ (reference sequence). This CDR3 has 15 residues. The CDR3 DNA follows: TGTGCCAGCAGCTCCCTGACTAGCGGGACAAACGAGCAGTACTTC. Translating gives CASSSLTSGTNEQYF.

The chain uses TRBV20-1 and TRBJ2-3; D gene uncertain. CDR3 length: 12 amino acids. From germline, CDR1 is DFQATT and CDR2 SNEGSKA (reference sequence). V lost 6 bases to trimming and J lost 6 bases, with 13 bases between them. The CDR3 nucleotides read TGCAGTGCAGTATTAAAGACCGATACGCAGTATTTT. Its translation: CSAVLKTDTQYF.

Points on this clonotype: Mismatch with germline at one junction end may stem from a read error. J is TRBJ2-1 and V is TRBV29-1, with 12 bases lining up with TRBD2. Germline values: CDR1 SQVTM, CDR2 ANQGSEA. The CDR3 spans 15 residues. CDR3 amino acids: CSVVPSGGAWNGQFF. The CDR3 DNA reads as TGCAGCGTCGTTCCTAGCGGGGGGGCCTGGAATGGGCAGTTCTTC.

This clonotype was seen more than once but under ten times. The chain is built from TRBV7-2 and TRBJ2-2; D is possibly TRBD1 (6 bases). V gave up 1 base and J gave up 8 bases, with 17 bases separating them. This CDR3 contains 16 residues. The V gene's germline CDR1 is SGHTA and CDR2 FQGNSA. This chain's CDR3 is CASSLEGDRRWGELFF. The CDR3, as DNA: TGTGCCAGCAGCTTAGAGGGTGACAGGAGATGGGGGGAGCTGTTTTTT.

This rearrangement joins TRBV4-3 to TRBJ2-6; 9 bases agree with TRBD1. V dropped 4 bases and J dropped 0; count of bases not matched to a gene: 4. The CDR3 length is 17 residues. The germline gives CDR1 LGHNA, CDR2 YSLEER. The CDR3: CASSPETGGSGANVLTF. CDR3 in DNA: TGCGCCAGCAGCCCAGAGACAGGGGGCTCTGGGGCCAACGTCCTGACTTTC.

The rearrangement joins TRBV13 to TRBJ1-1; TRBD1 matches at 7 bases. With V trimmed by 5 bases and J by 7 bases, 4 bases remained unmatched. The CDR3 runs to 12 residues. Germline V gives CDR1 PRHDT, CDR2 FYEKMQ (reference sequence). The CDR3 region has the DNA TGTGCCAGCAGCGTGGGACAGAGTGAAGCTTTCTTT. Protein product: CASSVGQSEAFF.

This clonotype appeared a single time. The chain uses TRBV27 and TRBJ1-2; TRBD1 matches 7 bases. The ends lost 5 bases at V and 13 bases at J; junction bases unmatched: 10. Per the germline V gene, CDR1 is MNHEY and CDR2 is SMNVEV (reference sequence). This CDR3 contains 12 residues. CDR3 bases: TGTGCCAGCAGTCAAATACAGGGGCCCGTCACCTTC. Its protein is CASSQIQGPVTF.

V gene TRBV3-1 combines with J gene TRBJ2-5; 9 bases line up with TRBD2. The germline V gene encodes CDR1 LGHDT and CDR2 YNNKEL (reference sequence). Trimming cost V 0 bases and J 4 bases; bases outside gene matches: 12. The CDR3 sequence is 18 residues long. CDR3 DNA: TGTGCCAGCAGCCAAGAGACGCGGCTAGCGGGGTTCAGAGAGACCCAGTACTTC. Protein sequence: CASSQETRLAGFRETQYF.

The V call is TRBV5-1, the J call TRBJ2-7, with D perhaps TRBD1 (6 bases). CDR3 length: 15 residues. The V gene lost 4 bases and the J gene lost 1 base, with 15 bases spanning the gap. The V gene's germline CDR1 is SGHRS and CDR2 YFSETQ. The DNA of the CDR3 is TGCGCCAGCAGCCCCGCAGGGGCCCAATCCTACGAGCAGTACTTC. This encodes CASSPAGAQSYEQYF.

The rearrangement links TRBV25-1 to TRBJ1-6; no clear D. V was cut by 2 bases and J by 8 bases, with 13 bases left in between. Germline CDR1 and CDR2: MGHDK and SYGVNS. This CDR3 contains 15 residues. The CDR3 DNA reads as TGTGCCAGCAGTGAAATAAGCCTATCCTATTCACCCCTCCACTTT. Amino acids: CASSEISLSYSPLHF.

This clonotype showed up just a few times. V and J are TRBV7-2 and TRBJ2-6, with D uncertain. This CDR3 spans 16 amino acids. Between the trimmed V and J ends, which lost 1 base and 4 bases, there was a span of 11 bases. Germline V gene data show CDR1 as SGHTA and CDR2 as FQGNSA. The CDR3 here is CASSLERIGGANVLTF. The CDR3, as DNA: TGTGCCAGCAGCTTAGAAAGGATAGGAGGGGCCAACGTCCTGACTTTC. The whole variable domain, filled in from reference TRBV7-2 and TRBJ2-6, reads GAGVSQSPSNKVTEKGKDVELRCDPISGHTALYWYRQSLGQGLEFLIYFQGNSAPDKSGLPSDRFSAERTGGSVSTLTIQRTQQEDSAVYLCASSLERIGGANVLTFGAGSRLTVL.